These 25 T cell receptor beta chains were sequenced from one sample in a study of CD8+ T cells in alopecia areata. The sample's treatment: oral pan-JAK inhibitor, 5-10 mg twice daily. RNA extraction and reverse transcription yielded cDNA as sequencing template. Method: immunoSEQ multiplex PCR; TCRdb's copy keeps in-frame clones and lacks some. The repertoire holds some 130,000 clones, about 50% seen once, with about 0.5% in the top ten. The sequencing used CD4+ T cells sorted from blood, collected at week 4, from a patient treated with tofacitinib. These receptor sequences come from a human donor with alopecia areata.

V usage is TRBV30 and J usage is TRBJ1-2; no firm D call. The CDR3 has 16 residues. With 0 bases removed from V and 1 base from J, the gap between germline ends came to 15 bases. CDR1 and CDR2 from the germline V gene are GTSNPN and SVGIG (reference sequence). The DNA for the CDR3 is TGTGCCTGGAGTGTAAGCGTCCTGTCGATTAACTATGGCTACACCTTC. Amino acid sequence: CAWSVSVLSINYGYTF.

The chain links TRBV30 to TRBJ2-1, with 11 bases identical to TRBD2. V shed 1 base and J 6 bases; nucleotides not matched to a gene: 14. Germline CDR1 GTSNPN, CDR2 SVGIG (reference sequence). There are 18 residues in the CDR3. The CDR3 sequence is CAWSGRLTSGRRGNEQFF. In DNA form, the CDR3 reads TGTGCCTGGAGTGGAAGATTAACTAGCGGGAGACGAGGCAATGAGCAGTTCTTC.

The rearrangement joins TRBV18 to TRBJ2-1, with D perhaps matching TRBD1 (6 bases). V lost 4 bases to trimming and J lost 8 bases, with 15 bases between them. The CDR3 contains 14 residues. CDR1 is KGHSH, CDR2 LQKENI, per germline. The CDR3 loop is CASSRGQTSDEQFF. Written as DNA, the CDR3 is TGTGCCAGCTCACGCGGACAGACCAGCGATGAGCAGTTCTTC.

The chain joins TRBV25-1 to TRBJ2-3; 9 nucleotides align to TRBD2. The CDR3 is made up of 16 amino acids. J lost 0 bases, V lost 3 bases, and 4 bases had no gene match. Germline values: CDR1 MGHDK, CDR2 SYGVNS. CDR3 protein: CASSDLLAGSTDTQYF. In DNA form, the CDR3 reads TGTGCCAGCAGTGACCTCCTAGCGGGAAGCACAGATACGCAGTATTTT.

The table lists this clone with a few counts. The rearrangement links TRBV10-3 to TRBJ1-5, with a possible D match to TRBD1 (5 bases). Trimming removed 8 bases from V and 5 bases from J, with 16 bases in between. The CDR3 spans 14 residues. In germline, CDR1 is ENHRY, CDR2 SYGVKD. Written as DNA, the CDR3 is TGTGCCATCGGCTTAGAACAGGAGGATCAGCCCCAGCATTTT. This encodes CAIGLEQEDQPQHF.

CDR3 sequence reads: CASSEYGQGQNEQFF. CDR3 DNA sequence: TGTGCCAGCAGTGAATATGGGCAGGGGCAAAATGAGCAGTTCTTC. The rearrangement joins TRBV25-1 to TRBJ2-1; tentatively, D is TRBD1 (6 bases). The V gene lost 0 bases and the J gene lost 7 bases, with 13 bases spanning the gap. This CDR3 region has 15 residues. Germline values: CDR1 MGHDK, CDR2 SYGVNS.

This sequence joins TRBV5-1 and TRBJ2-3; D remains ambiguous. The length of the CDR3 is 11 residues. Germline V gene lookup returns CDR1 SGHRS and CDR2 YFSETQ. The V end lost 2 bases, the J end lost 6 bases, and 4 bases lay between the germline ends. CDR3 in DNA: TGCGCCAGCAGCTTCGGGGATACGCAGTATTTT. Translating it yields CASSFGDTQYF. Together with reference TRBV5-1 and TRBJ2-3, the CDR3 gives the full variable domain: KAGVTQTPRYLIKTRGQQVTLSCSPISGHRSVSWYQQTPGQGLQFLFEYFSETQRNKGNFPGRFSGRQFSNSRSEMNVSTLELGDSALYLCASSFGDTQYFGPGTRLTVL.

In DNA form, the CDR3 reads TGCGCCAGCAGCCGAGTAACCAGCGGGACAAACACAGATACGCAGTATTTT. As protein: CASSRVTSGTNTDTQYF. V is TRBV5-1 and J is TRBJ2-3; a possible D gene is TRBD2 (7 bases). CDR1 is SGHRS, CDR2 YFSETQ, per germline. The CDR3 length is 17 residues. Trimming left V 4 bases short and J 2 bases short, with 20 bases between.

The genes are TRBV30 and TRBJ2-5; no firm D call. V lost 5 bases and J 2 bases, leaving 6 bases between the germline ends. Germline CDR1 and CDR2: GTSNPN and SVGIG (reference sequence). The CDR3 contains 11 residues. DNA for the CDR3: TGTGCCTGGGGCATTCAAGAGACCCAGTACTTC. Protein: CAWGIQETQYF.

The V and J genes are TRBV18 and TRBJ2-7; TRBD1 agrees at 8 bases. The trim removed 4 bases at V and 5 bases at J, leaving 10 bases unmatched. The germline V gene encodes CDR1 KGHSH and CDR2 LQKENI. The CDR3 contains 15 residues. CDR3 amino acids: CASSRGGTGANEQYF. DNA of the CDR3: TGTGCCAGCTCACGTGGTGGGACAGGTGCTAACGAGCAGTACTTC.

In DNA, the CDR3 is TGCAGCGTCCCGACAGTCTTGGAAGCTTTCTTT. This encodes CSVPTVLEAFF. The V and J genes are TRBV29-1 and TRBJ1-1, with D maybe TRBD1 (5 bases). The CDR3 spans 11 residues. Looked up from germline, CDR1 is SQVTM and CDR2 is ANQGSEA. Deletions cut 6 bases from V and 8 bases from J, with 13 bases between.

This clone was counted ten times or more. This sequence joins TRBV5-1 and TRBJ1-4; tentative D call: TRBD1 (6 bases). CDR1 SGHRS and CDR2 YFSETQ come from the germline V gene. Trimming shortened V by 9 bases and J by 8 bases, and 20 bases separated the two germline ends. This CDR3 is built from 14 residues. In DNA, the CDR3 is TGCGCCACCAAGAGGGGGATAACCGACGAAAAACTGTTTTTT. Protein sequence: CATKRGITDEKLFF.

This chain connects TRBV27 to TRBJ2-4, with D possibly TRBD2 on 6 matching bases. This CDR3 has 13 residues. Trimming took off 3 bases at V and 9 bases at J, with 12 bases between the two ends. The germline CDR1 and CDR2 sequences are MNHEY and SMNVEV (reference sequence). CDR3 sequence: CASSFRDGGIQYF. CDR3 nucleotides: TGTGCCAGCAGTTTTAGGGACGGGGGCATTCAGTACTTC.

This chain joins TRBV29-1 and TRBJ1-1; possible D gene TRBD1, 5 bases. The CDR3 sequence is 13 residues long. Germline V gene sequence: CDR1 SQVTM, CDR2 ANQGSEA. Trimming shortened V by 7 bases and J by 4 bases, and 16 bases separated the two germline ends. The CDR3 sequence: CSGQGPPGTEAFF. The CDR3 region has the DNA TGCAGCGGGCAGGGACCGCCAGGCACTGAAGCTTTCTTT.

This clone was seen a handful of times. The chain joins TRBV11-1 to TRBJ2-2, with D unclear. In germline, CDR1 is SGHAT, CDR2 FQDESV (reference sequence). The germline V and J ends were trimmed by 2 bases and 4 bases, with 14 bases remaining between them. The CDR3 has 16 residues. Written as DNA, the CDR3 is TGTGCCAGCAGCTTAACGGCTAGTCCCGGCACCGGGGAGCTGTTTTTT. Protein product: CASSLTASPGTGELFF.

V gene TRBV7-9 combines with J gene TRBJ2-2; D not certain. CDR1 is SEHNR, CDR2 FQNEAQ, per germline (reference sequence). V shed 0 bases and J shed 5 bases, with 10 bases lying between them. The CDR3 is made up of 15 amino acids. The DNA for the CDR3 is TGTGCCAGCAGCTTAGCTCGTGTCGGGACCGGGGAGCTGTTTTTT. Translating it yields CASSLARVGTGELFF.

This clone occurred many times. The V gene is TRBV6-1, the J gene TRBJ1-4; 9 bases map to TRBD1. Germline V gene sequence: CDR1 MNHNS, CDR2 SASEGT. J was trimmed by 8 bases and V by 4 bases; bases with no gene match: 8. CDR3 size: 15 residues. CDR3 loop: CASSVAGTGSEKLFF. The CDR3 bases are TGTGCCAGCAGTGTAGCCGGGACAGGGAGCGAAAAACTGTTTTTT.

The sample holds a few counts of this clone. The DNA of the CDR3 is TGCAGCGTTGAGAAGGGCCTCAGACAGGCGGCTTTCTTT. Protein sequence: CSVEKGLRQAAFF. The J gene is TRBJ1-1, the V gene TRBV29-1, with a weak D call TRBD1 (6 bases). The CDR3 is 13 residues long. V was trimmed by 3 bases and J by 11 bases, leaving 19 bases between them. CDR1 and CDR2 from the germline V gene are SQVTM and ANQGSEA.

The chain is built from TRBV2 and TRBJ1-1; D is unclear. V was trimmed by 1 base and J by 2 bases, leaving 5 bases between them. Germline V gene sequence: CDR1 SNHLY, CDR2 FYNNEI. This CDR3 spans 13 amino acids. CDR3 in amino acids: CASSEDSNTEAFF. As DNA, the CDR3 is TGTGCCAGCAGTGAAGACAGCAACACTGAAGCTTTCTTT.

This clone occurred a few times. J is TRBJ1-2 and V is TRBV5-1, with D perhaps matching TRBD1 (6 bases). CDR1 and CDR2 (germline): SGHRS, YFSETQ. The CDR3 extends over 12 amino acids. Between the trimmed V and J ends, which lost 4 bases and 6 bases, there was a span of 10 bases. This chain's CDR3 is CASSRGRDGYTF. CDR3 nucleotides: TGCGCCAGCAGCAGGGGGAGGGATGGCTACACCTTC.

The chain combines TRBV30 with TRBJ2-7; perhaps D is TRBD1 or TRBD2 (6 bases each). The V end lost 0 bases, the J end lost 3 bases, and 24 bases lay between the germline ends. The CDR3 spans 18 residues. CDR1 and CDR2 from the germline V gene are GTSNPN and SVGIG (reference sequence). The chain's CDR3 is CAWSVLGGGYGRYYEQYF. The CDR3 DNA follows: TGTGCCTGGAGTGTACTGGGGGGCGGGTACGGCAGGTACTACGAGCAGTACTTC.

This chain links TRBV15 with TRBJ2-1, with 9 bases identical to TRBD1. Germline V lookup: CDR1 LNHNV, CDR2 YYDKDF (reference sequence). This CDR3 is built from 15 residues. The trim removed 5 bases at V and 7 bases at J, leaving 9 bases unmatched. This CDR3 reads CATSDPGTGWNEQFF. The DNA of the CDR3 is TGTGCCACCAGCGACCCCGGGACAGGGTGGAATGAGCAGTTCTTC.

The rearrangement links TRBV6-5 to TRBJ2-1; 7 positions match TRBD2. In germline, CDR1 is MNHEY, CDR2 SVGAGI. V lost 7 bases, J lost 9 bases, and 15 bases stayed unmatched. The length of the CDR3 is 15 residues. CDR3 coding DNA: TGTGCCAGCACCTACAAGGGCGGGGGAAGCGTTGAGCAGTTCTTC. Its protein is CASTYKGGGSVEQFF.

The V call is TRBV30, the J call TRBJ2-1; TRBD1 aligns across 8 bases. The CDR3 extends over 14 amino acids. Germline CDR1 and CDR2: GTSNPN and SVGIG (reference sequence). J lost 9 bases, V lost 3 bases, and 10 bases had no gene match. The CDR3 sequence is CAWSLRAGGSEQFF. The CDR3 bases are TGTGCCTGGAGCCTCCGTGCAGGGGGCAGTGAGCAGTTCTTC. The full variable domain, with the rest looked up from reference TRBV30 and TRBJ2-1, is SQTIHQWPATLVQPVGSPLSLECTVEGTSNPNLYWYRQAAGRGLQLLFYSVGIGQISSEVPQNLSASRPQDRQFILSSKKLLLSDSGFYLCAWSLRAGGSEQFFGPGTRLTVL.

V is TRBV30 and J is TRBJ2-3; TRBD2 aligns across 14 bases. CDR3 length equals 16 residues. Germline CDR1 GTSNPN, CDR2 SVGIG (reference sequence). V lost 3 bases to trimming and J lost 6 bases; unmatched junction nucleotides: 8. The CDR3 sequence is CAWSAPGLAGVDTQYF. Written as DNA, the CDR3 is TGTGCCTGGAGCGCACCGGGACTAGCGGGAGTGGATACGCAGTATTTT.